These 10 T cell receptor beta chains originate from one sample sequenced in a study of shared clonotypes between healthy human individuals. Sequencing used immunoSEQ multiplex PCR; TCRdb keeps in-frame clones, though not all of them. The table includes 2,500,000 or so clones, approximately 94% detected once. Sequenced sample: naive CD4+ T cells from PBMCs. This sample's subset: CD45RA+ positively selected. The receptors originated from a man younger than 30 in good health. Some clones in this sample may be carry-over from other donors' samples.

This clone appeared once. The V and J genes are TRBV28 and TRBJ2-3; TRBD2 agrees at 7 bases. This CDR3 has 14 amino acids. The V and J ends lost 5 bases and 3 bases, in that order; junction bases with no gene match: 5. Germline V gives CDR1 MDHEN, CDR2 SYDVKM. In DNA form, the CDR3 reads TGTGCCAGCAGTCTGGGGGGGGAGACAGATACGCAGTATTTT. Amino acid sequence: CASSLGGETDTQYF.

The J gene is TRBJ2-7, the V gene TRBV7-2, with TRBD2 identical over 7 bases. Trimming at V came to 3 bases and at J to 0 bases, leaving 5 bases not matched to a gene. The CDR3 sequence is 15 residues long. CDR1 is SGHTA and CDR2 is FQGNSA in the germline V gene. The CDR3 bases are TGTGCCAGCAGCTTGTTGGGGGGGTCCTCCTACGAGCAGTACTTC. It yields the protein CASSLLGGSSYEQYF.

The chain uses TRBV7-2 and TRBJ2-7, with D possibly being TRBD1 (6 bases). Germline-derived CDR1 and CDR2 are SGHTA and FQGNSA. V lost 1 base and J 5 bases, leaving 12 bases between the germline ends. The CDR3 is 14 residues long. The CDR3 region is CASSLGAGANEQYF. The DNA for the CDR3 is TGTGCCAGCAGCTTAGGGGCAGGGGCTAACGAGCAGTACTTC.

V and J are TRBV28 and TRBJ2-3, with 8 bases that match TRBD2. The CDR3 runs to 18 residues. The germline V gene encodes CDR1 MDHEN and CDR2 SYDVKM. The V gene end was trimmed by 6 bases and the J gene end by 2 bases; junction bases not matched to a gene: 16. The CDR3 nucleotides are TGTGCCAGCAGCGCTCTGAAAGAGAGCGGGAGTATCACAGATACGCAGTATTTT. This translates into CASSALKESGSITDTQYF.

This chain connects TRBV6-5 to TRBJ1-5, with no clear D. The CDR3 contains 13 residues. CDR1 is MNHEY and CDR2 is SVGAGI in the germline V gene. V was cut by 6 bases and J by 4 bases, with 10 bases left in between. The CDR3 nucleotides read TGTGCCAGCAGGCCGCCGGGTAATCAGCCCCAGCATTTT. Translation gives CASRPPGNQPQHF.

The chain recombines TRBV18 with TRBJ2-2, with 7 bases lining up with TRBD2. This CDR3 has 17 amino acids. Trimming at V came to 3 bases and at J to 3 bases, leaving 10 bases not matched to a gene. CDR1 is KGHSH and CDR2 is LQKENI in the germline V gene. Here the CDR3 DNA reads TGTGCCAGCTCACCGCGGCGCGGGAGCGGGGACACCGGGGAGCTGTTTTTT. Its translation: CASSPRRGSGDTGELFF.

The CDR3 spells CASSLGQGFDEQFF. In DNA form, the CDR3 reads TGCGCCAGCAGCTTGGGGCAGGGCTTCGATGAGCAGTTCTTC. The rearrangement joins TRBV5-1 to TRBJ2-1; the D gene is possibly TRBD1 (5 bases). CDR1 SGHRS and CDR2 YFSETQ come from the germline V gene. Trimming shortened V by 0 bases and J by 8 bases, and 12 bases separated the two germline ends. The CDR3 covers 14 residues.

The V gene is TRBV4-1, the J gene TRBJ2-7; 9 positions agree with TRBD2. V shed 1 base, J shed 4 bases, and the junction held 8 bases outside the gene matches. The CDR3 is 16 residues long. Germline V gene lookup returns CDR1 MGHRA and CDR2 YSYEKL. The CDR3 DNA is TGCGCCAGCAGCCAAGTTTTGAGCGGGAGGAGGTACGAGCAGTACTTC. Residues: CASSQVLSGRRYEQYF.

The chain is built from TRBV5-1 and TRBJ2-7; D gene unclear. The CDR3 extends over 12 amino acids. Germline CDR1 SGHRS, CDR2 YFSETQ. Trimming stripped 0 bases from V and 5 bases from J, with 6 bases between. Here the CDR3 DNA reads TGCGCCAGCAGCTTGGGCAGCCACGAGCAGTACTTC. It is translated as CASSLGSHEQYF.

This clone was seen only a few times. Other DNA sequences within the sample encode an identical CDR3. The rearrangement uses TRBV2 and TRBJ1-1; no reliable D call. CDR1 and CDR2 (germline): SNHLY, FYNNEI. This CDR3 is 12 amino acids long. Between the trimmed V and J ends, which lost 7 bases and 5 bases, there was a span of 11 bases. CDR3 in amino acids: CASTGEGTEAFF. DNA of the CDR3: TGTGCCAGCACCGGTGAAGGGACTGAAGCTTTCTTT.